This TCR beta chain was recovered during a study of T cell repertoires in cytomegalovirus infection (dated by TCRdb to between 2018 and 2021). Looking at the study overall: Because public TCR beta signatures pointed to carriage of CMV infection together with the matching HLA type, the HLA type of each donor mattered for the analysis. General study outcomes and caveats: The ex vivo response was dominated by HLA-C-restricted CMV-specific TCR beta clonotypes, which also provided the single most frequent clonotype in two of eight donors. In both this cohort and an independent cohort of several hundred donors, the cumulative frequency of public TCR beta family members distinguished carriers of CMV infection plus the relevant HLA type.

Sequencing was carried out with an Illumina HiSeq 1500. TCRdb applied fastp at Q25 and MiXCR to the public reads, then kept only in-frame beta chains. Entries that share a CDR3 protein sequence are merged under the most common genes and DNA. For this sample there are about 400,000 distinct CDR3 sequences; over 15% appear just once. The ten largest clones capture 7.5% to 9% of the sample. On this clonotype itself: The specificity of this receptor is unknown. Base qualities are missing; no much larger clone stands one base away.

The germline ends are 14 bases apart after V is trimmed by 3 bases and J by 2 bases. Via the germline V gene (reference sequence), CDR1 is SGHNT and CDR2 YYREEE. Including cysteine and phenylalanine, the CDR3 has 15 amino acids. Just CDR3 DNA is preserved here, 45 bases in frame from base 1. Sequenced material: PBMCs. This receptor was identified in a human donor in good health (CMV status not recorded). Some clones in this sample may be carry-over from other donors' samples. The sequence is built from TRBV5-4 and TRBJ2-5; the D gene is possibly TRBD2, with 6 bases matching. CDR3 reads: CASSWGDGRQETQYF. The DNA sequence is as follows: TGTGCCAGCAGCTGGGGGGACGGGAGACAAGAGACCCAGTACTTC.